This TCR beta chain emerged from a study of cytomegalovirus exposure and HLA in healthy donors. Study-wide results and caveats: Among immune exposure information, only CMV serostatus was available.

Primers for the PCR totalled 60 Vbeta and 13 Jbeta. Produced via immunoSEQ multiplex PCR; TCRdb's table is partial and in-frame only. Here the sample spans around 210,000 clones, around 73% being singletons. Points on this clone: Its antigen is not identified.

At the time of sampling, donors were nominally healthy, though unrecorded immune exposures were likely. The CDR3 is 15 amino acids. Trimming took off 4 bases at V and 2 bases at J, with 14 bases between the two ends. Germline CDR1 is SGHRS and CDR2 is YFSETQ. The sequenced sample consisted of PBMCs. This sequence was found in a woman in her 30s in good health and CMV-seronegative. The chain links TRBV5-1 to TRBJ2-3, with D perhaps matching TRBD2 (5 bases). CDR3 amino acids: CASSPAGRATDTQYF. For the CDR3, the DNA is TGCGCCAGCAGCCCGGCGGGTAGGGCCACAGATACGCAGTATTTT.